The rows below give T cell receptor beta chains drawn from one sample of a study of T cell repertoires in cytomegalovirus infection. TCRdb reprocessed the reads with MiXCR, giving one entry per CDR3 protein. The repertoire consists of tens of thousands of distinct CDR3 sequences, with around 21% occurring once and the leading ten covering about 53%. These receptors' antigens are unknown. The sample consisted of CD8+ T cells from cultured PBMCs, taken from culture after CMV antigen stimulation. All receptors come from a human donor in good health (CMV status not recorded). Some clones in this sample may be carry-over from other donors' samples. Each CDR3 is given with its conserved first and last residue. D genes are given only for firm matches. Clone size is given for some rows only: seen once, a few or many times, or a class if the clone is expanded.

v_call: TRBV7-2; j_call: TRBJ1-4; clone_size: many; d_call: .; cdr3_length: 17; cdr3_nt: TGTGCCAGCAGCTTCATTCTATCGGGCGGACCGAATGAAAAACTGTTTTTT; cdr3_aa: CASSFILSGGPNEKLFF
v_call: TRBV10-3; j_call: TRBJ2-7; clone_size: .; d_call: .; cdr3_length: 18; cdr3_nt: TGTGCCATCAGTGAGTCGGCGACAGGTGACTGGCGGGTCTACGCGCAGTACTTC; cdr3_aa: CAISESATGDWRVYAQYF
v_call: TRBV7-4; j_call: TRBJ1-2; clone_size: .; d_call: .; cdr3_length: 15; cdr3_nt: TGTGCCAGCAGCTTAGCCAGACAGGCGGGCTATGGCTACACCTTC; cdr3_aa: CASSLARQAGYGYTF
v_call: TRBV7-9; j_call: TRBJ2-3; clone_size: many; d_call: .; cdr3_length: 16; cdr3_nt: TGTGCCAGCAGCCCCCGGGCAGCGGAGAGCACAGATACGCAGTATTTT; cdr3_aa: CASSPRAAESTDTQYF
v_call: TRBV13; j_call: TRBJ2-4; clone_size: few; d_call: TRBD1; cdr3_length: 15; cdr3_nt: TGTGCCAGAAAGTCCCGCAGACAGGGAAAAAACATTCAGTACTTC; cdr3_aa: CARKSRRQGKNIQYF
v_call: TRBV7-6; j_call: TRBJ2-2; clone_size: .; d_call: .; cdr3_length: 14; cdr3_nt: TGTGCCAGCAGCTTAGTAGCGAACACCGGGGAGCTGTTTTTT; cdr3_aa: CASSLVANTGELFF
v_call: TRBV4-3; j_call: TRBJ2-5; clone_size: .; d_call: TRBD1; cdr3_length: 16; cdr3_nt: TGCGCCAGCAGCCAAGATGGAGGACAGGGGGCATCGGCCCAGTACTTC; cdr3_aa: CASSQDGGQGASAQYF
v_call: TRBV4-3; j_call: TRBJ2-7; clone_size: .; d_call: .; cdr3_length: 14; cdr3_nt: TGCGCCAGCAGCCAAGCTCCGGACACCTACGAGCAGTACTTC; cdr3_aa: CASSQAPDTYEQYF
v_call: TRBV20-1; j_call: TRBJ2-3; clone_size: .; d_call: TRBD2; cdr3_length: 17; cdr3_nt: TGCAGTGCTAGAGACTGGACTAGCGGGAGGCTCGCAGATACGCAGTATTTT; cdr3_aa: CSARDWTSGRLADTQYF
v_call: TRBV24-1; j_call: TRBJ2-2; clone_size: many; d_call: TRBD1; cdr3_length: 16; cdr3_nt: TGTGCCACCAGTGATGGTACAGGGGGATGGACCGGGGAGCTGTTTTTT; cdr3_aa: CATSDGTGGWTGELFF
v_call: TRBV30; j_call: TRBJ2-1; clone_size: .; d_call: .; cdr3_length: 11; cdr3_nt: TGTGCCTGGAGGTTGGACAATGAGCAGTTCTTC; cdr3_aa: CAWRLDNEQFF
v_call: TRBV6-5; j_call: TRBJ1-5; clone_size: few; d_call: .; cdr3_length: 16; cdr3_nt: TGTGCCACCAGGGACAAGTCAACCATTTGGGGTCAGCCCCAGCATTTT; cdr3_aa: CATRDKSTIWGQPQHF
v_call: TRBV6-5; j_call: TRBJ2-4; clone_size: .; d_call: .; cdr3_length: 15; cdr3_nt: TGTGCCAGCAGTTACTGGGAAAAGGGAGAAAACATTCAGTACTTC; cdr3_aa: CASSYWEKGENIQYF
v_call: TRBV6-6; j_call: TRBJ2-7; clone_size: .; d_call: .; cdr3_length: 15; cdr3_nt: TGTGCCAGCAGTTACGTGACAGGCGTGGTGTACGAGCAGTACTTC; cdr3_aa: CASSYVTGVVYEQYF
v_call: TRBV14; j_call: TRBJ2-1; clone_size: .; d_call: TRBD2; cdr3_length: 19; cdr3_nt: TGTGCCAGCAGCCAGGAGGAGGGTACGGGACTAGCGGCATACAATGAGCAGTTCTTC; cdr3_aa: CASSQEEGTGLAAYNEQFF
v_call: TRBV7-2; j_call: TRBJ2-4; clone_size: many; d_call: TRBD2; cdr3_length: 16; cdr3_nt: TGTGCCAGCAGCTTAGGGGGACTAGGGCTCAAAAACATTCAGTACTTC; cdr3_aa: CASSLGGLGLKNIQYF
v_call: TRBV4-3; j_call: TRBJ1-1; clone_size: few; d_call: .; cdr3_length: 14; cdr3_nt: TGCGCCAGCAGCCGCACGGACAGCCACACTGAAGCTTTCTTT; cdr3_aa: CASSRTDSHTEAFF
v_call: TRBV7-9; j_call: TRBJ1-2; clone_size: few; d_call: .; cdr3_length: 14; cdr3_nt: TGTGCCAGCAACCCTTCGACGGATAACTATGGCTACACCTTC; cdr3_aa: CASNPSTDNYGYTF
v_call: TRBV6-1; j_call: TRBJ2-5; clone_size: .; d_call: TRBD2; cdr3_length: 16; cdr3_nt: TGTGCCAGCAGTGATTTGGGACTAGCGGGGGATGAGACCCAGTACTTC; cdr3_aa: CASSDLGLAGDETQYF
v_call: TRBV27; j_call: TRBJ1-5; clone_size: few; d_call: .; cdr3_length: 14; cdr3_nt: TGTGCCAGCAGTACCCGAGGGGGGAATCAGCCCCAGCATTTT; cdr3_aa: CASSTRGGNQPQHF
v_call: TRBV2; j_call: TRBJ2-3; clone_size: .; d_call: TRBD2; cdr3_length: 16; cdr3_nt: TGTGCCAGCAGTGACTGGGGCGGGGGGGCCTCAGATACGCAGTATTTT; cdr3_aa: CASSDWGGGASDTQYF
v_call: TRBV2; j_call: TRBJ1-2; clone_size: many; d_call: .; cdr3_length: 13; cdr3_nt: TGTGCCAGCAGTGCCCCGACAGGTTATGGCTACACCTTC; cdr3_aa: CASSAPTGYGYTF
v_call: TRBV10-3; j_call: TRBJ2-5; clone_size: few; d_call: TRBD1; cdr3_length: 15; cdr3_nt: TGTGCCATCAGTGAGCCCGGACAGGGCCAAGAGACCCAGTACTTC; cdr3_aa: CAISEPGQGQETQYF
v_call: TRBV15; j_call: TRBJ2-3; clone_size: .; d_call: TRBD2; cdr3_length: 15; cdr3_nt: TGTGCCACCAGCAGAGCGGGGGGGCTCGCAGATACGCAGTATTTT; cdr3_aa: CATSRAGGLADTQYF
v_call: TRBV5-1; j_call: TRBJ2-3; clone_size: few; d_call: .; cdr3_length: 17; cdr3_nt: TGCGCCAGCAGCACCCCCCCAACAGGGTTGGGCACAGATACGCAGTATTTT; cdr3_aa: CASSTPPTGLGTDTQYF
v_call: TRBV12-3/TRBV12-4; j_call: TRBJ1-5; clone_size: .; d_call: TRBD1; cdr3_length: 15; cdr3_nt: TGTGCCAGCAGCCCCGGACAGGAGCTCGATCAGCCCCAGCATTTT; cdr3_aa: CASSPGQELDQPQHF
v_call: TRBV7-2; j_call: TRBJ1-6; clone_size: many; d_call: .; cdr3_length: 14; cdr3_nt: TGTGCCAGCAAAACAGCCCATTATAATTCACCCCTCCACTTT; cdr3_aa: CASKTAHYNSPLHF